Following are 27 T cell receptor beta chains from one sample sequenced in a study of control samples from healthy donors and cancer patients. TCRdb keeps only in-frame clones here, not all; method: immunoSEQ multiplex PCR. The sample consists of around 180,000 clones, 88% of them appearing once. The material sequenced was blood. Receptor source: a woman in her thirties in good health.

The gene calls are TRBV11-2 and TRBJ2-1; 7 bases fit TRBD2. J lost 6 bases, V lost 0 bases, and 11 bases had no gene match. The CDR3 is 17 amino acids. Germline CDR1 is SGHAT and CDR2 is FQNNGV. In DNA form, the CDR3 reads TGTGCCAGCAGCTTAGAGGTCTGGGAGGGGCTACGCAATGAGCAGTTCTTC. Translating it yields CASSLEVWEGLRNEQFF.

Only one count was recorded for this clone. The chain uses TRBV2 and TRBJ1-6; the D gene is possibly TRBD1 (6 bases). Trimming cost V 6 bases and J 9 bases, with 18 bases left between them. The CDR3 is 15 amino acids. Germline CDR1 reads SNHLY; CDR2 reads FYNNEI. CDR3 DNA: TGTGCCAGCAGCGCCTCGGAGGGGGTGATTTCACCCCTCCACTTT. Its protein product is CASSASEGVISPLHF.

This clone has a single count. The chain recombines TRBV11-1 with TRBJ1-4, with a possible D match to TRBD1 (5 bases). Trimming took off 2 bases at V and 5 bases at J, with 12 bases between the two ends. This CDR3 spans 15 amino acids. The V gene's germline CDR1 is SGHAT and CDR2 FQDESV (reference sequence). CDR3 DNA: TGTGCCAGCAGCTTACTTCTCCAGGGAAATGAAAAACTGTTTTTT. Its protein product is CASSLLLQGNEKLFF.

This chain links TRBV2 with TRBJ2-1; TRBD2 matches at 8 bases. The germline gives CDR1 SNHLY, CDR2 FYNNEI. This CDR3 region has 16 residues. V was clipped by 2 bases and J by 1 base; unmatched bases: 4. The CDR3 nucleotides read TGTGCCAGCAGTGAACTGGGACTAGGGTCCTACAATGAGCAGTTCTTC. As protein: CASSELGLGSYNEQFF.

The chain recombines TRBV7-8 with TRBJ2-2; TRBD2 aligns across 9 bases. Germline V gene lookup returns CDR1 SGHVS and CDR2 FQNEAQ. V lost 1 base, J lost 1 base, and 7 bases stayed unmatched. This CDR3 contains 18 residues. Here the CDR3 reads CASSLVFAGGLNTGELFF. For the CDR3, the DNA is TGTGCCAGCAGCTTAGTGTTCGCGGGGGGGCTGAACACCGGGGAGCTGTTTTTT.

This chain uses TRBV5-1 with TRBJ2-7, with 8 bases matching TRBD1. Germline CDR1 reads SGHRS; CDR2 reads YFSETQ. The CDR3 spans 14 residues. V shed 2 bases, J shed 4 bases, and the junction held 5 bases outside the gene matches. CDR3 loop: CASSFSRTGYEQYF. The DNA for the CDR3 is TGCGCCAGCAGCTTCTCGAGGACAGGGTACGAGCAGTACTTC.

This clone was seen once. V usage is TRBV18 and J usage is TRBJ2-5; the D is unclear. The CDR3 runs to 15 residues. The germline CDR1 and CDR2 sequences are KGHSH and LQKENI. V lost 2 bases, J lost 4 bases, and 14 bases lay in between. The CDR3 sequence is CASSPTPPGRETQYF. The CDR3 DNA reads as TGTGCCAGCTCACCAACCCCCCCCGGACGAGAGACCCAGTACTTC.

V and J are TRBV7-2 and TRBJ1-1; D is uncertain. V lost 3 bases and J lost 5, with 13 bases in between. From germline, CDR1 is SGHTA and CDR2 FQGNSA. The CDR3 extends over 14 amino acids. CDR3 residues: CASSFQSLRTEAFF. For the CDR3, the DNA is TGTGCCAGCAGCTTCCAGTCCCTCCGGACTGAAGCTTTCTTT.

This clone turned up a few times. This chain connects TRBV3-1 (or the pseudogene TRBV3-2) to TRBJ2-7; 8 bases are a match to TRBD2. The germline V gene has CDR1 LGHDT and CDR2 YNNKEL (reference sequence). There are 17 residues in the CDR3. Trimming took 4 bases from V and 6 from J; bases not matched to a gene: 17. This chain's CDR3 is CASSLGLAGSSGAEQYF. CDR3 in DNA: TGTGCCAGCAGCCTCGGACTAGCCGGTTCCTCGGGAGCCGAGCAGTACTTC.

The rearrangement uses TRBV30 and TRBJ1-6, with 9 bases matching TRBD1. V lost 5 bases, J lost 7 bases, and 6 bases stayed unmatched. In germline, CDR1 is GTSNPN, CDR2 SVGIG (reference sequence). The CDR3 consists of 14 residues. The CDR3 nucleotides are TGTGCCTGGTCCTCACAGGGGGCCAATTCACCCCTCCACTTT. It yields the protein CAWSSQGANSPLHF.

This chain connects TRBV5-1 to TRBJ1-4; perhaps TRBD1 as D (6 bases). Germline V gene sequence: CDR1 SGHRS, CDR2 YFSETQ. This CDR3 spans 14 amino acids. V was cut by 2 bases and J by 3 bases, with 8 bases left in between. The CDR3 DNA is TGCGCCAGCAGCTTAGCAGGGGCTAATGAAAAACTGTTTTTT. Protein: CASSLAGANEKLFF.

This clone occurred once. J is TRBJ2-3 and V is TRBV27; 12 bases are shared with TRBD2. V was pared by 8 bases and J by 2 bases, with 8 bases of the junction left unmatched. CDR3 length: 16 amino acids. Germline-derived CDR1 and CDR2 are MNHEY and SMNVEV (reference sequence). Here the CDR3 reads CASSLGTSGPTDTQYF. In DNA, the CDR3 is TGTGCCAGCTCTCTCGGGACTAGCGGGCCCACAGATACGCAGTATTTT.

V gene TRBV11-2 combines with J gene TRBJ1-2, with D uncertain. This CDR3 has 13 amino acids. In germline, CDR1 is SGHAT, CDR2 FQNNGV. The ends were cut back, 1 base at V and 7 bases at J, with 10 bases in the middle. CDR3 residues: CASSLGGLGGYTF. CDR3 in DNA: TGTGCCAGCAGCTTAGGAGGTTTGGGTGGCTACACCTTC.

The V call is TRBV20-1, the J call TRBJ1-5; D is unclear. The CDR3 runs to 13 residues. Germline CDR1 DFQATT, CDR2 SNEGSKA (reference sequence). Trimming left V 3 bases short and J 4 bases short, with 10 bases between. Written as DNA, the CDR3 is TGCAGTGCTAGTCACAGCTCAAATCAGCCCCAGCATTTT. It yields the protein CSASHSSNQPQHF.

This clone was seen a few times. V usage is TRBV2 and J usage is TRBJ1-5, with D maybe TRBD1 (5 bases). V was trimmed by 7 bases and J by 2 bases, leaving 12 bases between them. From germline, CDR1 is SNHLY and CDR2 FYNNEI. This CDR3 spans 14 amino acids. CDR3 sequence reads: CASTGLSGNQPQHF. CDR3 nucleotides: TGTGCCAGCACAGGGCTTAGCGGCAATCAGCCCCAGCATTTT.

V usage is TRBV24-1 and J usage is TRBJ2-1, with TRBD1 as a possible D gene (5 bases). The CDR3 loop spans 12 amino acids. Trimming took 7 bases from V and 4 from J, leaving 7 bases between them. Per germline, CDR1 KGHDR and CDR2 SFDVKD. CDR3 amino acids: CATSTGYNEQFF. Written as DNA, the CDR3 is TGTGCCACCAGCACAGGATACAATGAGCAGTTCTTC.

The V and J genes are TRBV28 and TRBJ1-3; D gene ambiguous. Germline V gene sequence: CDR1 MDHEN, CDR2 SYDVKM. Trimming left V 4 bases short and J 6 bases short, with 7 bases between. This CDR3 is 12 amino acids long. CDR3 loop: CASSSRLNTIYF. The CDR3 nucleotides are TGTGCCAGCAGTTCTCGTCTAAACACCATATATTTT.

The gene calls are TRBV5-1 and TRBJ1-3; D perhaps matches TRBD1 (5 bases). The CDR3 covers 16 residues. Germline values: CDR1 SGHRS, CDR2 YFSETQ. Trimming left V 1 base short and J 0 bases short, with 11 bases between. The CDR3, as DNA: TGCGCCAGCAGCTTGACAGGTCCCGACTCTGGAAACACCATATATTTT. As protein: CASSLTGPDSGNTIYF.

The chain has TRBV3-1 (or the pseudogene TRBV3-2) and TRBJ2-5; a possible D gene is TRBD2 (6 bases). Germline V gene data show CDR1 as LGHDT and CDR2 as YNNKEL (reference sequence). The CDR3 totals 14 residues. The V gene lost 4 bases and the J gene lost 5 bases, with 14 bases spanning the gap. The CDR3 protein is CASSRGVNSETQYF. The CDR3 nucleotides read TGTGCCAGCAGCCGCGGGGTGAATTCTGAGACCCAGTACTTC.

This clone has just a few counts. J is TRBJ2-6 and V is TRBV6-4, with D tentatively TRBD1 or TRBD2 (5 bases each). Trimming removed 2 bases from V and 3 bases from J, with 5 bases in between. Germline CDR1 reads MRHNA; CDR2 reads SNTAGT. This CDR3 contains 14 residues. The CDR3 DNA reads as TGTGCCAGCAGTGACGGGGGTGGGGCCAACGTCCTGACTTTC. Its protein is CASSDGGGANVLTF.

This clone appeared once. J is TRBJ2-1 and V is TRBV14; D assignment may be TRBD1 or TRBD2 (6 bases each). CDR1 SGHDN and CDR2 FVKESK come from the germline V gene. The CDR3 covers 16 residues. The ends were cut back, 0 bases at V and 5 bases at J, with 14 bases in the middle. The CDR3: CASSQDFGGLHNEQFF. In nucleotides, the CDR3 is TGTGCCAGCAGCCAAGATTTCGGGGGCCTCCACAATGAGCAGTTCTTC.

The gene calls are TRBV7-6 and TRBJ2-7; tentative D call: TRBD1 (6 bases). The germline V and J ends were trimmed by 0 bases and 4 bases, with 13 bases remaining between them. Germline loops: CDR1 SGHVS, CDR2 FNYEAQ. The CDR3 has 15 amino acids. CDR3 loop: CASSLATRQGYEQYF. The CDR3 DNA sequence: TGTGCCAGCAGCTTAGCGACTCGGCAGGGGTACGAGCAGTACTTC.

The CDR3: CASSLAAYEQYF. CDR3 nucleotide sequence: TGTGCCAGCAGCTTGGCCGCCTACGAGCAGTACTTC. V usage is TRBV5-6 and J usage is TRBJ2-7; no reliable D call. The CDR3 totals 12 residues. Germline V CDR1 and CDR2: SGHDT, YYEEEE. V lost 0 bases to trimming and J lost 2 bases, with 3 bases between them.

The chain employs TRBV5-4 and TRBJ1-1; the D is unclear. V was cut by 4 bases and J by 0 bases, with 13 bases left in between. The CDR3 contains 15 residues. The V gene's germline CDR1 is SGHNT and CDR2 YYREEE (reference sequence). CDR3 sequence: CASSRPPTMNTEAFF. The CDR3 DNA reads as TGTGCCAGCAGCCGCCCCCCCACCATGAACACTGAAGCTTTCTTT.

Only one count was recorded for this clone. The genes are TRBV18 and TRBJ1-2, with D possibly matching TRBD1 (6 bases). The V and J ends lost 2 bases and 4 bases respectively, with 11 bases between them. The CDR3 length is 14 residues. Germline loops: CDR1 KGHSH, CDR2 LQKENI. The CDR3 region is CASSPDRTIYGYTF. For the CDR3, the DNA is TGTGCCAGCTCACCAGACAGGACAATCTATGGCTACACCTTC.

This rearrangement joins TRBV5-6 to TRBJ2-3; 9 bases fit TRBD2. Germline V CDR1 and CDR2: SGHDT, YYEEEE. Trimming at V came to 2 bases and at J to 5 bases, leaving 6 bases not matched to a gene. The CDR3 runs 15 residues. The CDR3, as DNA: TGTGCCAGCAGCTTACTGGCGGGGGGGCAAGATACGCAGTATTTT. Its protein product is CASSLLAGGQDTQYF.

This rearrangement joins TRBV2 to TRBJ1-2; D is possibly TRBD1 (5 bases). V gave up 6 bases and J gave up 4 bases, with 15 bases separating them. In germline, CDR1 is SNHLY, CDR2 FYNNEI. The CDR3 is made up of 14 amino acids. Here the CDR3 reads CASRPDSHIYGYTF. CDR3 nucleotides: TGTGCCAGCAGACCCGACAGCCATATCTATGGCTACACCTTC.